The 24 T cell receptor beta chains given below trace back to one sample, sequenced in a study of T cells in Graves' hyperthyroidism and ophthalmopathy. Amplified regions were TCR beta CDR3 sequences from RNA transcripts. RT-PCR in the first round (using the HTBI primer set) targeted the TCR CDR3. MiXCR, run by TCRdb on the multiplex PCR reads, gives a single entry per CDR3 protein. The sample carries 350,000 to 450,000 distinct CDR3 sequences, roughly an eighth recorded once. Source material: blood. The receptors here all came from a man aged 45-65 years with Graves' ophthalmopathy.

This clonotype was counted only a few times. This CDR3 is CATRTGTGAPTQYF. The CDR3 DNA is TGTGCCACCAGAACCGGGACAGGGGCCCCGACCCAGTACTTC. The gene calls are TRBV15 and TRBJ2-5; TRBD1 matches 10 bases. The germline gives CDR1 LNHNV, CDR2 YYDKDF (reference sequence). The CDR3 contains 14 residues. Losses at the gene ends were 6 bases for V and 7 bases for J; bases not matched to a gene: 8. The entire variable domain, with the rest obtained from reference TRBV15 and TRBJ2-5, is as follows: DAMVIQNPRYQVTQFGKPVTLSCSQTLNHNVMYWYQQKSSQAPKLLFHYYDKDFNNEADTPDNFQSRRPNTSFCFLDIRSPGLGDTAMYLCATRTGTGAPTQYFGPGTRLLVL.

The J gene is TRBJ2-3, the V gene TRBV11-2; TRBD2 matches at 15 bases. Germline values: CDR1 SGHAT, CDR2 FQNNGV. The CDR3 covers 18 residues. With V trimmed by 5 bases and J by 6 bases, 12 bases remained unmatched. DNA of the CDR3: TGTGCCAGCAGCGTAGGTCGGGGACTAGCGGGAGGAAGGGATACGCAGTATTTT. It translates to CASSVGRGLAGGRDTQYF.

This clonotype was found many times. J is TRBJ2-1 and V is TRBV20-1; 8 positions match TRBD2. J gave up 3 bases and V 3 bases, and 7 bases lay outside the gene matches. This CDR3 contains 15 residues. The germline gives CDR1 DFQATT, CDR2 SNEGSKA (reference sequence). CDR3: CSASSGGGNYNEQFF. CDR3 nucleotide sequence: TGCAGTGCTAGTTCGGGCGGGGGGAACTACAATGAGCAGTTCTTC.

At least ten counts were recorded for this clonotype. The V and J genes are TRBV27 and TRBJ2-7; the match to TRBD1 covers 8 bases. Germline V CDR1 and CDR2: MNHEY, SMNVEV (reference sequence). The CDR3 sequence is 16 residues long. J gave up 5 bases and V 1 base, and 10 bases lay outside the gene matches. CDR3 sequence: CASSLWITGGPHEQYF. For the CDR3, the DNA is TGTGCCAGCAGTTTATGGATAACAGGGGGACCCCACGAGCAGTACTTC.

The genes are TRBV12-3 or TRBV12-4 and TRBJ2-2, with 11 bases aligning to TRBD2. The CDR3 runs 18 residues. Trimming took 6 bases from V and 1 from J; bases not matched to a gene: 10. DNA for the CDR3: TGTGCCAGCAGGCCGCCCCCGGGACTAGCGGAGAACACCGGGGAGCTGTTTTTT. It yields the protein CASRPPPGLAENTGELFF.

This clonotype was detected many times. The rearrangement joins TRBV12-3 or TRBV12-4 to TRBJ1-5; 7 bases line up with TRBD1. This CDR3 spans 14 amino acids. V lost 6 bases to trimming and J lost 2 bases; unmatched junction nucleotides: 4. DNA of the CDR3: TGTGCCAGCAGACGTACAGGGGGCAATCAGCCCCAGCATTTT. Translation: CASRRTGGNQPQHF.

The chain couples TRBV5-1 to TRBJ2-2; 9 bases are a match to TRBD2. V was clipped by 4 bases and J by 15 bases; unmatched bases: 10. This CDR3 has 13 amino acids. Germline CDR1 is SGHRS and CDR2 is YFSETQ. The CDR3, as DNA: TGCGCCAGCAGCCGGGCCCAGCGGGAGGTTTTGTTTTTT. It encodes CASSRAQREVLFF.

This clonotype was picked up many times. The chain joins TRBV11-3 to TRBJ2-7; the match to TRBD2 covers 7 bases. The CDR3 has 14 residues. V lost 5 bases, J lost 2 bases, and 6 bases stayed unmatched. Germline lookup yields CDR1 SGHNT and CDR2 YENEEA. CDR3 region: CASSPVGGPYEQYF. The DNA of the CDR3 is TGTGCCAGCAGCCCCGTGGGAGGGCCCTACGAGCAGTACTTC.

This clonotype has only a few counts. V usage is TRBV9 and J usage is TRBJ1-3; possible D gene TRBD1, 6 bases. There are 18 residues in the CDR3. Trimming cost V 2 bases and J 2 bases, with 20 bases left between them. The germline gives CDR1 SGDLS, CDR2 YYNGEE. This CDR3 reads CASSVHLSRDTPGNTIYF. The CDR3 nucleotides are TGTGCCAGCAGCGTGCATCTTTCCCGGGACACGCCTGGAAACACCATATATTTT. The full variable domain, completed using reference TRBV9 and TRBJ1-3, is DSGVTQTPKHLITATGQRVTLRCSPRSGDLSVYWYQQSLDQGLQFLIQYYNGEERAKGNILERFSAQQFPDLHSELNLSSLELGDSALYFCASSVHLSRDTPGNTIYFGEGSWLTVV.

This clonotype has only a few counts. The CDR3 protein is CASRDEQFF. The CDR3 DNA follows: TGCGCCAGCAGGGATGAGCAGTTCTTC. This rearrangement joins TRBV10-1 to TRBJ2-1; D is ambiguous. V gave up 6 bases and J gave up 8 bases, with 2 bases separating them. Germline CDR1 and CDR2: WNHNN and SYGVQD (reference sequence). The length of the CDR3 is 9 residues.

This chain links TRBV24-1 with TRBJ2-3, with D possibly being TRBD2 (5 bases). Per germline, CDR1 KGHDR and CDR2 SFDVKD. The germline V and J ends were trimmed by 7 bases and 11 bases, with 12 bases remaining between them. The CDR3 contains 11 residues. In DNA form, the CDR3 reads TGTGCCACCAGCGAGAGGGTCCGGCAGTATTTT. This gives the protein CATSERVRQYF.

Turning to this clonotype: A single base separates this from a much larger clone, so it may be a read error. The gene calls are TRBV20-1 and TRBJ2-5, with TRBD1 matching over 10 bases. CDR3 length: 14 residues. V was pared by 6 bases and J by 7 bases, with 11 bases of the junction left unmatched. The germline V gene has CDR1 DFQATT and CDR2 SNEGSKA (reference sequence). CDR3 in amino acids: CSAMGQGPTGTQYF. CDR3 in DNA: TGCAGTGCCATGGGACAGGGGCCCACCGGGACCCAGTACTTC.

This rearrangement joins TRBV9 to TRBJ1-2; tentatively, D is TRBD1 (5 bases). CDR1 SGDLS and CDR2 YYNGEE come from the germline V gene. CDR3 length equals 17 residues. V lost 3 bases and J 4 bases, leaving 22 bases between the germline ends. CDR3 protein: CASSGGSLRERIYGYTF. CDR3 sequence (DNA): TGTGCCAGCAGCGGTGGAAGCCTCAGGGAGAGAATCTATGGCTACACCTTC.

The table lists this clonotype with a few counts. This rearrangement joins TRBV5-6 to TRBJ1-1, with D perhaps matching TRBD1 (5 bases). The CDR3 contains 16 residues. Trimming stripped 4 bases from V and 1 base from J, with 17 bases between. Germline V lookup: CDR1 SGHDT, CDR2 YYEEEE. The CDR3 loop is CASSDLMRGTNTEAFF. The CDR3 DNA follows: TGTGCCAGCAGCGACCTAATGAGGGGCACGAACACTGAAGCTTTCTTT.

The chain carries TRBV3-1 and TRBJ1-1; 7 bases agree with TRBD1. The length of the CDR3 is 14 residues. V gave up 4 bases and J gave up 14 bases; unmatched junction bases: 16. Germline CDR1 and CDR2: LGHDT and YNNKEL (reference sequence). CDR3 DNA: TGTGCCAGCAGCCGGGGGGACAGCCCCGAAGGGCGCTTCTTT. Its translation is CASSRGDSPEGRFF.

The table lists this clonotype with many counts. The rearrangement joins TRBV4-1 to TRBJ1-5; D is uncertain. Germline assignment: CDR1 MGHRA and CDR2 YSYEKL. This CDR3 region has 14 residues. Trimming removed 0 bases at V and 4 bases at J, with 7 bases between. CDR3 sequence (DNA): TGCGCCAGCAGCCAAGATTGGCGTAATCAGCCCCAGCATTTT. This encodes CASSQDWRNQPQHF.

This clonotype was seen repeatedly, ten times or more. The genes are TRBV11-2 and TRBJ2-1, with 13 nucleotides matching TRBD2. The CDR3 length is 16 residues. V lost 5 bases to trimming and J lost 4 bases; unmatched junction nucleotides: 5. Germline V gene data show CDR1 as SGHAT and CDR2 as FQNNGV. CDR3 coding DNA: TGTGCCAGCAGCACAACGGGACTAGCGGGATACAATGAGCAGTTCTTC. It yields the protein CASSTTGLAGYNEQFF.

This clonotype was recorded at least ten times. The chain joins TRBV7-6 to TRBJ2-1; D is perhaps TRBD2 (6 bases). Germline CDR1 and CDR2: SGHVS and FNYEAQ. V lost 5 bases and J 8 bases, leaving 19 bases between the germline ends. CDR3 size: 15 residues. The CDR3 reads CASSGSGSLRDEQFF. The DNA of the CDR3 is TGTGCCAGCAGCGGTAGCGGTTCCCTAAGAGATGAGCAGTTCTTC.

Of note for this clonotype: One base away lies a much larger clone, so this may be a sequencing read error. This chain's CDR3 is CASSQDPGPEQFF. In DNA form, the CDR3 reads TGTGCCAGCAGCCAAGATCCGGGACCTGAGCAGTTCTTC. V usage is TRBV4-2 and J usage is TRBJ2-1; D is possibly TRBD1 or TRBD2 (5 bases each). This CDR3 is built from 13 residues. Germline-derived CDR1 and CDR2 are LGHNA and YNFKEQ. The V end was cut by 0 bases, the J end by 9 bases, with 9 bases between.

At least ten counts were recorded for this clonotype. At one boundary the junction diverges from the germline segment, which might be a read error. V and J are TRBV10-2 and TRBJ2-1; TRBD2 matches at 8 bases. CDR1 is WSHSY and CDR2 is SAAADI in the germline V gene. The CDR3 covers 14 residues. In nucleotides, the CDR3 is TGTGCCAGCAGCGGACTAGCAGAATACAATGAGCAGTTCTTC. This codes for CASSGLAEYNEQFF.

This clonotype was recorded a few times. The chain links TRBV19 to TRBJ2-3; 7 positions agree with TRBD2. Looked up from germline, CDR1 is LNHDA and CDR2 is SQIVND (reference sequence). The CDR3 totals 13 residues. V lost 8 bases and J lost 5; bases outside the gene matches: 7. The CDR3 protein is CASRTLAGDTQYF. CDR3 coding DNA: TGTGCCAGTCGTACTTTAGCGGGAGATACGCAGTATTTT.

This clonotype was seen ten or more times. V gene TRBV7-2 combines with J gene TRBJ2-7; TRBD1 agrees at 7 bases. The J segment lost 1 base and the V segment lost 6 bases, leaving 9 bases of the junction unmatched. Germline V lookup: CDR1 SGHTA, CDR2 FQGNSA. The CDR3 length is 15 residues. The CDR3: CASRYRDSTSYEQYF. The CDR3 DNA follows: TGTGCCAGCAGATACCGGGACAGCACATCCTACGAGCAGTACTTC.

This clonotype was observed a handful of times. The V gene is TRBV27, the J gene TRBJ2-7, with 10 bases lining up with TRBD1. CDR1 and CDR2 from the germline V gene are MNHEY and SMNVEV (reference sequence). The CDR3 length is 17 residues. V trimming: 2 bases; J trimming: 3 bases; junction bases outside the gene matches: 10. CDR3 sequence (DNA): TGTGCCAGCAGTTTAAGCCGACCCGGGACAGGGGACTACGAGCAGTACTTC. Its protein product is CASSLSRPGTGDYEQYF.

V usage is TRBV19 and J usage is TRBJ1-5, with TRBD1 matching over 8 bases. This CDR3 has 15 residues. Trimming took 5 bases from V and 6 from J; bases not matched to a gene: 9. Germline lookup yields CDR1 LNHDA and CDR2 SQIVND (reference sequence). The CDR3 here is CASSWTGSGVQPQHF. DNA for the CDR3: TGTGCCAGTAGTTGGACAGGGTCGGGTGTTCAGCCCCAGCATTTT. The variable domain in full, with the rest retrieved from reference TRBV19 and TRBJ1-5, is DGGITQSPKYLFRKEGQNVTLSCEQNLNHDAMYWYRQDPGQGLRLIYYSQIVNDFQKGDIAEGYSVSREKKESFPLTVTSAQKNPTAFYLCASSWTGSGVQPQHFGDGTRLSIL.